This entry lists 6 T cell receptor beta chains sequenced from one sample in a study of T cell responses to AZD1222 COVID-19 vaccine. TCRdb keeps only in-frame clones here, not all; method: immunoSEQ multiplex PCR. The sample consists of around 80,000 clones, 70% to 90% of them appearing once. The material was peripheral blood, obtained 28 days after the second AZD1222 dose. The receptors stem from an adult who received the AZD1222 COVID-19 vaccine.

The CDR3, as DNA: TGTGCCAGCAGTTGGTGGACAGGGAGCGCCGGGGAGCTGTTTTTT. This codes for CASSWWTGSAGELFF. The J gene is TRBJ2-2, the V gene TRBV6-5; 8 nucleotides line up with TRBD1. Germline-derived CDR1 and CDR2 are MNHEY and SVGAGI. The CDR3 extends over 15 amino acids. Trimming removed 4 bases from V and 6 bases from J; junction bases left unmatched: 7.

This chain connects TRBV19 to TRBJ2-2; D unclear. CDR1 is LNHDA and CDR2 is SQIVND in the germline V gene (reference sequence). The CDR3 sequence is 13 residues long. V shed 9 bases and J shed 4 bases, with 12 bases lying between them. CDR3 sequence reads: CASSWASTGELFF. The CDR3 DNA sequence: TGTGCCAGCTCCTGGGCGAGCACCGGGGAGCTGTTTTTT.

The chain couples TRBV7-9 to TRBJ1-1, with 9 nucleotides matching TRBD1. CDR3 size: 15 residues. Trimming cost V 6 bases and J 4 bases; bases outside gene matches: 9. In germline, CDR1 is SEHNR, CDR2 FQNEAQ (reference sequence). This chain's CDR3 is CASSLTGGRSTEAFF. In nucleotides, the CDR3 is TGTGCCAGCAGTTTGACAGGGGGAAGAAGCACTGAAGCTTTCTTT.

The chain recombines TRBV29-1 with TRBJ1-1; 7 bases map to TRBD1. The junction had 23 bases not matched to a gene; V was cut back by 4 bases and J by 6 bases. This CDR3 spans 18 amino acids. In germline, CDR1 is SQVTM, CDR2 ANQGSEA. The CDR3 loop reads CSVATHRGLYRSVPEAFF. Here the CDR3 DNA reads TGCAGCGTTGCTACGCACAGGGGATTGTATCGGTCTGTTCCTGAAGCTTTCTTT.

The chain links TRBV12-3 or TRBV12-4 to TRBJ1-1; D may be TRBD1 (5 bases). V was clipped by 0 bases and J by 6 bases, with 5 bases between them. This CDR3 spans 12 amino acids. The CDR3 region has the DNA TGTGCCAGCAGTTTAGCGGGACCTGAAGCTTTCTTT. As protein: CASSLAGPEAFF.

The CDR3 here is CASSPTTGGGNEQFF. In DNA form, the CDR3 reads TGTGCCAGCTCACCCACGACAGGGGGCGGGAATGAGCAGTTCTTC. The V and J genes are TRBV18 and TRBJ2-1, with 10 bases fitting TRBD1. Trimming cost V 3 bases and J 7 bases; bases outside gene matches: 6. Germline V CDR1 and CDR2: KGHSH, LQKENI. The CDR3 length is 15 residues.